Each of the 25 T cell receptor beta chains below was sequenced from the same sample in a study of T cell responses to AZD1222 COVID-19 vaccine. Produced via immunoSEQ multiplex PCR; TCRdb's table is partial and in-frame only. The repertoire holds some 160,000 clones, around 90% seen once, with 0.85% to 1.2% in the top ten. The specimen was peripheral blood, collected 28 days after the second AZD1222 dose. These TCRs come from an adult who received the AZD1222 COVID-19 vaccine.

V usage is TRBV7-2 and J usage is TRBJ2-1, with TRBD2 identical over 8 bases. Germline V gene lookup returns CDR1 SGHTA and CDR2 FQGNSA. The CDR3 is 16 residues long. The V and J ends lost 3 bases and 3 bases, in that order; junction bases with no gene match: 7. CDR3 sequence: CASSFWRGDFYNEQFF. In DNA form, the CDR3 reads TGTGCCAGCAGCTTTTGGCGGGGGGATTTCTACAATGAGCAGTTCTTC. Combining the CDR3 with reference TRBV7-2 and TRBJ2-1 gives the whole variable domain GAGVSQSPSNKVTEKGKDVELRCDPISGHTALYWYRQSLGQGLEFLIYFQGNSAPDKSGLPSDRFSAERTGGSVSTLTIQRTQQEDSAVYLCASSFWRGDFYNEQFFGPGTRLTVL.

This chain's CDR3 is CASSYSPRAPLGTIYF. Here the CDR3 DNA reads TGTGCCAGCAGTTACTCCCCCCGGGCCCCCTTAGGCACCATATATTTT. The chain links TRBV6-5 to TRBJ1-3, with D unresolved. Germline-derived CDR1 and CDR2 are MNHEY and SVGAGI. V was shortened by 0 bases and J by 9 bases, with 18 bases between the two germline ends. CDR3 length: 16 amino acids.

The V call is TRBV19, the J call TRBJ2-4; tentatively, D is TRBD2 (6 bases). Germline-derived CDR1 and CDR2 are LNHDA and SQIVND (reference sequence). The CDR3 consists of 15 residues. V was clipped by 8 bases and J by 2 bases, with 16 bases between them. CDR3 DNA sequence: TGTGCCAGTTCCTGGGGGACTGGCCCCAAAAACATTCAGTACTTC. Its translation is CASSWGTGPKNIQYF.

This chain connects TRBV7-9 to TRBJ1-3; no firm D call. The CDR3 runs 15 residues. Germline V gene sequence: CDR1 SEHNR, CDR2 FQNEAQ (reference sequence). V lost 3 bases and J 0 bases, leaving 9 bases between the germline ends. CDR3 in amino acids: CASSFAMNSGNTIYF. CDR3 in DNA: TGTGCCAGCAGCTTTGCCATGAACTCTGGAAACACCATATATTTT.

The chain has TRBV7-6 and TRBJ1-5, with unresolved D. Trimming pared 3 bases from V and 3 bases from J, leaving 12 bases between. This CDR3 has 15 residues. Per germline, CDR1 SGHVS and CDR2 FNYEAQ. The CDR3 coding sequence is TGTGCCAGCAGCTTTTACCCAGGCAACAATCAGCCCCAGCATTTT. It is translated as CASSFYPGNNQPQHF.

The rearrangement links TRBV4-1 to TRBJ1-4, with D uncertain. The germline V gene has CDR1 MGHRA and CDR2 YSYEKL. Trimming removed 4 bases from V and 7 bases from J, with 25 bases in between. This CDR3 spans 18 amino acids. The CDR3 here is CASSPGPGLDGFAEKLFF. The DNA for the CDR3 is TGCGCCAGCAGCCCTGGACCGGGCCTCGACGGGTTCGCTGAAAAACTGTTTTTT.

The rearrangement uses TRBV29-1 and TRBJ2-5; D call uncertain. Germline assignment: CDR1 SQVTM and CDR2 ANQGSEA. This CDR3 region has 10 residues. The ends were cut back, 5 bases at V and 7 bases at J, with 8 bases in the middle. The DNA for the CDR3 is TGCAGCGTTTCCACCGGGACCCAGTACTTC. Its translation: CSVSTGTQYF. Supplemented by reference TRBV29-1 and TRBJ2-5, the full variable domain reads SAVISQKPSRDICQRGTSLTIQCQVDSQVTMMFWYRQQPGQSLTLIATANQGSEATYESGFVIDKFPISRPNLTFSTLTVSNMSPEDSSIYLCSVSTGTQYFGPGTRLLVL.

This chain links TRBV19 with TRBJ1-2; unclear D gene. The ends were cut back, 2 bases at V and 0 bases at J, with 13 bases in the middle. Germline assignment: CDR1 LNHDA and CDR2 SQIVND (reference sequence). The CDR3 totals 16 residues. The CDR3 loop is CASSISQAPSNYGYTF. The CDR3 DNA sequence: TGTGCCAGTAGTATATCGCAGGCACCCTCTAACTATGGCTACACCTTC.

The chain couples TRBV19 to TRBJ2-7, with D uncertain. The CDR3 spans 15 residues. CDR1 LNHDA and CDR2 SQIVND come from the germline V gene (reference sequence). Trimming removed 3 bases at V and 3 bases at J, with 15 bases between. The CDR3 loop reads CASSIGVVKYYEQYF. In DNA form, the CDR3 reads TGTGCCAGTAGTATTGGGGTGGTAAAATACTACGAGCAGTACTTC. Looking up the rest from reference TRBV19 and TRBJ2-7 gives the full variable domain: DGGITQSPKYLFRKEGQNVTLSCEQNLNHDAMYWYRQDPGQGLRLIYYSQIVNDFQKGDIAEGYSVSREKKESFPLTVTSAQKNPTAFYLCASSIGVVKYYEQYFGPGTRLTVT.

This chain connects TRBV14 to TRBJ1-1, with D unresolved. Trimming removed 4 bases at V and 1 base at J, with 7 bases between. The CDR3 extends over 13 amino acids. Germline loops: CDR1 SGHDN, CDR2 FVKESK. CDR3 in DNA: TGTGCCAGCAGCCTGCAGGCGAACACTGAAGCTTTCTTT. It codes for CASSLQANTEAFF.

This sequence joins TRBV27 and TRBJ1-2, with 7 positions matching TRBD1. Germline CDR1 reads MNHEY; CDR2 reads SMNVEV (reference sequence). The junction had 8 bases not matched to a gene; V was cut back by 6 bases and J by 4 bases. The CDR3 has 14 amino acids. The CDR3 reads CASRQTDRIYGYTF. The CDR3 nucleotides are TGTGCCAGCAGACAAACGGACAGGATCTATGGCTACACCTTC.

The J gene is TRBJ2-5, the V gene TRBV19; 9 nucleotides agree with TRBD1. Per germline, CDR1 LNHDA and CDR2 SQIVND (reference sequence). This CDR3 is built from 13 residues. V lost 9 bases and J lost 2; bases outside the gene matches: 4. The CDR3 nucleotides read TGTGCCAGGCCGGGACAGGGTCAAGAGACCCAGTACTTC. Its protein product is CARPGQGQETQYF.

V gene TRBV29-1 combines with J gene TRBJ1-2; 7 bases line up with TRBD1. CDR3 size: 12 residues. Germline CDR1 is SQVTM and CDR2 is ANQGSEA. Losses at the gene ends were 6 bases for V and 3 bases for J; bases not matched to a gene: 4. The CDR3 loop reads CSVWDSHYGYTF. CDR3 nucleotide sequence: TGCAGCGTCTGGGACAGTCACTATGGCTACACCTTC.

The chain recombines TRBV7-8 with TRBJ1-1, with TRBD1 matching over 8 bases. J gave up 0 bases and V 5 bases, and 8 bases lay outside the gene matches. The CDR3 sequence is 16 residues long. CDR1 SGHVS and CDR2 FQNEAQ come from the germline V gene. The CDR3 is CASSMGQGALNTEAFF. In DNA form, the CDR3 reads TGTGCCAGCAGCATGGGCCAGGGGGCCTTGAACACTGAAGCTTTCTTT.

Written as DNA, the CDR3 is TGTGCCAGCAGCTTCACCGGGGCGGGGTATGGCTACACCTTC. It is translated as CASSFTGAGYGYTF. The chain is built from TRBV11-2 and TRBJ1-2, with a weak D call TRBD1 (5 bases). CDR3 length: 14 residues. Germline V gene sequence: CDR1 SGHAT, CDR2 FQNNGV. The V end lost 3 bases, the J end lost 5 bases, and 13 bases lay between the germline ends.

J is TRBJ2-1 and V is TRBV19; D not certain. CDR1 and CDR2 from the germline V gene are LNHDA and SQIVND (reference sequence). V was clipped by 7 bases and J by 2 bases, with 15 bases between them. The CDR3 is 15 residues long. The CDR3 is CASTPDRFPYNEQFF. The CDR3 DNA reads as TGTGCCAGTACCCCCGACCGTTTTCCCTACAATGAGCAGTTCTTC. The variable domain in full, completed from reference TRBV19 and TRBJ2-1, reads DGGITQSPKYLFRKEGQNVTLSCEQNLNHDAMYWYRQDPGQGLRLIYYSQIVNDFQKGDIAEGYSVSREKKESFPLTVTSAQKNPTAFYLCASTPDRFPYNEQFFGPGTRLTVL.

The J gene is TRBJ1-3, the V gene TRBV5-6; D remains unclear. The germline gives CDR1 SGHDT, CDR2 YYEEEE. The CDR3 length is 15 residues. Trimming pared 0 bases from V and 1 base from J, leaving 8 bases between. The CDR3 here is CASSLVRPSGNTIYF. The CDR3 DNA sequence: TGTGCCAGCAGCTTGGTGAGGCCTTCTGGAAACACCATATATTTT.

This clone was counted a few times. The gene calls are TRBV10-1 and TRBJ2-7, with D perhaps TRBD2 (5 bases). Germline V gene sequence: CDR1 WNHNN, CDR2 SYGVQD (reference sequence). The CDR3 has 16 amino acids. V lost 3 bases to trimming and J lost 3 bases, with 18 bases between them. The CDR3 region has the DNA TGCGCCAGCAGTGAAGGATTAGCCAGAGGGCACTACGAGCAGTACTTC. Residues: CASSEGLARGHYEQYF.

The chain recombines TRBV7-9 with TRBJ2-1, with a tentative D call TRBD2 (6 bases). This CDR3 spans 17 amino acids. Germline CDR1 SEHNR, CDR2 FQNEAQ (reference sequence). Trimming removed 5 bases from V and 1 base from J, with 18 bases in between. The CDR3 bases are TGTGCCAGCAGCACCACTAGCAGCCAGGGTTCCTACAATGAGCAGTTCTTC. Translated: CASSTTSSQGSYNEQFF.

The chain carries TRBV12-3 or TRBV12-4 and TRBJ2-7; TRBD1 is a possible D gene (5 bases). The CDR3 runs 13 residues. Trimming shortened V by 5 bases and J by 0 bases, and 8 bases separated the two germline ends. Written as DNA, the CDR3 is TGTGCCAGCAGTATGACAGACTCCTACGAGCAGTACTTC. The encoded protein is CASSMTDSYEQYF.

To note about this clone: A junction end diverges from the germline sequence, so it may reflect a read error. The J gene is TRBJ1-5, the V gene TRBV7-2; possible D gene TRBD1, 6 bases. The CDR3 is 14 residues long. In germline, CDR1 is SGHTA, CDR2 FQGNSA. The CDR3 sequence is CASSLGGGLQPQHF. In DNA, the CDR3 is TGTGCCAGCAGTTTAGGGGGAGGTTTGCAGCCCCAGCATTTT.

As concerns this clone: Other DNA sequences in this sample translate to the same CDR3. The V call is TRBV3-1 (or the pseudogene TRBV3-2), the J call TRBJ2-5, with D possibly matching TRBD2 (5 bases). With 1 base removed from V and 4 bases from J, the gap between germline ends came to 7 bases. CDR1 LGHDT and CDR2 YNNKEL come from the germline V gene (reference sequence). The CDR3 contains 13 residues. CDR3 in amino acids: CASSQVRGETQYF. CDR3 nucleotides: TGTGCCAGCAGCCAAGTACGGGGAGAGACCCAGTACTTC.

V and J are TRBV4-2 and TRBJ1-4; D gene unclear. From germline, CDR1 is LGHNA and CDR2 YNFKEQ. Between the trimmed V and J ends, which lost 3 bases and 11 bases, there was a span of 25 bases. CDR3 length equals 17 residues. The CDR3 DNA sequence: TGTGCCAGCAGCCAGGGCTTGGATGGCACCCGCGGAGGGAAACTGTTTTTT. This sequence encodes CASSQGLDGTRGGKLFF.

This clone was counted a few times. This chain joins TRBV10-3 and TRBJ1-4, with 7 bases fitting TRBD1. The V gene end was trimmed by 2 bases and the J gene end by 4 bases; junction bases not matched to a gene: 4. Germline V gene lookup returns CDR1 ENHRY and CDR2 SYGVKD. This CDR3 has 15 residues. The CDR3, as DNA: TGTGCCATCAGTGAGGGGCCAGGGGGTAATGAAAAACTGTTTTTT. This translates into CAISEGPGGNEKLFF.

The chain is built from TRBV6-4 and TRBJ2-7; 7 nucleotides align to TRBD1. Trimming took 7 bases from V and 3 from J; bases not matched to a gene: 9. Per the germline V gene, CDR1 is MRHNA and CDR2 is SNTAGT. The CDR3 has 14 residues. The CDR3 sequence: CASKLRDRLYEQYF. The CDR3 DNA follows: TGTGCCAGCAAGCTCCGGGACAGACTCTACGAGCAGTACTTC.